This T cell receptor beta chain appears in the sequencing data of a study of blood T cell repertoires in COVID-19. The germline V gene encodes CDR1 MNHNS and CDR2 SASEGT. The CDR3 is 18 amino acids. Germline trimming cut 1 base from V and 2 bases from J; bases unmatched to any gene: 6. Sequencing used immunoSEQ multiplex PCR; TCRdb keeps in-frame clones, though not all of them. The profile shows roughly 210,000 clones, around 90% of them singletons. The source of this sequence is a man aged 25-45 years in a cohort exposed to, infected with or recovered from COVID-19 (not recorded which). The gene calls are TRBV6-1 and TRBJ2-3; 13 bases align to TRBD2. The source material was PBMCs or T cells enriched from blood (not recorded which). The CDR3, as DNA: TGTGCCAGCAGTGAAGTCCGACTAGCGGGAGGTCCCACAGATACGCAGTATTTT. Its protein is CASSEVRLAGGPTDTQYF.